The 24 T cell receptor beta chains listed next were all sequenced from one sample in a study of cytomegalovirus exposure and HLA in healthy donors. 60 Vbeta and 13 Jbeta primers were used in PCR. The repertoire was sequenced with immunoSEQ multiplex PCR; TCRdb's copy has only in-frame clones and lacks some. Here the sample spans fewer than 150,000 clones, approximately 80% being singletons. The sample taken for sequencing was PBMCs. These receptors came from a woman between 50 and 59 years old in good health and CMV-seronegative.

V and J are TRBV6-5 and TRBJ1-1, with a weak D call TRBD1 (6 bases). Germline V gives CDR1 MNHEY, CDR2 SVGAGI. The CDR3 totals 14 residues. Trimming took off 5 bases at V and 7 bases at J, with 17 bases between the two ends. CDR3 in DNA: TGTGCCAGCAGTCCAGACAGGTTGGGGAATGAAGCTTTCTTT. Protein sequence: CASSPDRLGNEAFF.

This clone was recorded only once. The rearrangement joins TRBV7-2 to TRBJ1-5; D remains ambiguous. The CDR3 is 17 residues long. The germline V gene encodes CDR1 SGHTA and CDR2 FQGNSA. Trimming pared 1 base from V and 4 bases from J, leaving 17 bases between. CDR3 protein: CASSLDLAARGNQPQHF. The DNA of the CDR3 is TGTGCCAGCAGCTTAGATCTGGCCGCCAGAGGAAATCAGCCCCAGCATTTT.

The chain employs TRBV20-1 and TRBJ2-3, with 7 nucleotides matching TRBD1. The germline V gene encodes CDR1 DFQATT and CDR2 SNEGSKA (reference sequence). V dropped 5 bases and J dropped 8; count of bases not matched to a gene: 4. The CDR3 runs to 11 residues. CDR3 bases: TGCAGTGCTTCGACAGGGCTTACGCAGTATTTT. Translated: CSASTGLTQYF.

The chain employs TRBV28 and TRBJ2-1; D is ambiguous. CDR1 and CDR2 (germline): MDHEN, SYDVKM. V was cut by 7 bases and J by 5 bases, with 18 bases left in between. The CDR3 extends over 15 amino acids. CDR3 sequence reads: CASKPAANLNNEQFF. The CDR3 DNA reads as TGTGCCAGCAAACCCGCGGCTAACCTCAACAATGAGCAGTTCTTC.

DNA of the CDR3: TGTGCCAGCAGCCATCCGGGGGGCAAACTGTTTTTT. This codes for CASSHPGGKLFF. V and J are TRBV7-9 and TRBJ1-4, with D possibly TRBD1 on 6 matching bases. There are 12 residues in the CDR3. Trimming took 5 bases from V and 11 from J, leaving 12 bases between them. Germline CDR1 reads SEHNR; CDR2 reads FQNEAQ (reference sequence). Drawing the rest from reference TRBV7-9 and TRBJ1-4, the complete variable domain is DTGVSQNPRHKITKRGQNVTFRCDPISEHNRLYWYRQTLGQGPEFLTYFQNEAQLEKSRLLSDRFSAERPKGSFSTLEIQRTEQGDSAMYLCASSHPGGKLFFGSGTQLSVL.

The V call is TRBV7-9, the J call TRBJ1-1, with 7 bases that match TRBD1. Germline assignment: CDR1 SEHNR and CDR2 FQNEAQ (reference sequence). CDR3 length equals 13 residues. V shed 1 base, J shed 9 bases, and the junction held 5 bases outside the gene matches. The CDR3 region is CASSLEGTAKAFF. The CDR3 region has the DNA TGTGCCAGCAGCTTAGAGGGGACAGCAAAAGCTTTCTTT.

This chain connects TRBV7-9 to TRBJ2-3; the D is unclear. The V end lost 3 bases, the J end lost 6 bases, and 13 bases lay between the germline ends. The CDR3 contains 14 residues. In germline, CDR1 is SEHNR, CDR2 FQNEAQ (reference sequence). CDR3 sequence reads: CASSFRNAGDTQYF. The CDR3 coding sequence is TGTGCCAGCAGCTTTCGTAACGCCGGGGATACGCAGTATTTT.

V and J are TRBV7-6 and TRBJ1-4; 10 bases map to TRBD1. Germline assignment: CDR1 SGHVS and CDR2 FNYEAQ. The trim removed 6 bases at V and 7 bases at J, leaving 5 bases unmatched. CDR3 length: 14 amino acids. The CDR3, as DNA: TGTGCCAGCAGATCCGGGACAGGGGTTGAAAAACTGTTTTTT. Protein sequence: CASRSGTGVEKLFF.

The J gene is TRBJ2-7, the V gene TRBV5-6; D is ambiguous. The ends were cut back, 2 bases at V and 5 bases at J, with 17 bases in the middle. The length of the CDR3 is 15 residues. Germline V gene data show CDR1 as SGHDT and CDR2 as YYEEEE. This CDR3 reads CASSFGVTIWDEQYF. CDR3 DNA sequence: TGTGCCAGCAGCTTTGGTGTTACTATCTGGGACGAGCAGTACTTC.

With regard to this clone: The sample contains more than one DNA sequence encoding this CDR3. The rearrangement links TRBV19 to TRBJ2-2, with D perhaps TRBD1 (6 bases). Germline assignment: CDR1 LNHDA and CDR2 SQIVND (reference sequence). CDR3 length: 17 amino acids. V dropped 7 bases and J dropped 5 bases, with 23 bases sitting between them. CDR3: CASTLGERGWNTGELFF. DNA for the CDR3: TGTGCCAGTACCCTCGGCGAGAGGGGGTGGAATACCGGGGAGCTGTTTTTT.

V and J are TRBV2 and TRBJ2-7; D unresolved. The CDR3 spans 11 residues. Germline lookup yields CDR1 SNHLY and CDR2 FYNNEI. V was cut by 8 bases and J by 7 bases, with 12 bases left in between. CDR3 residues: CASSLVGEQYF. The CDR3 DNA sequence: TGTGCCAGCTCTCTAGTAGGAGAGCAGTACTTC.

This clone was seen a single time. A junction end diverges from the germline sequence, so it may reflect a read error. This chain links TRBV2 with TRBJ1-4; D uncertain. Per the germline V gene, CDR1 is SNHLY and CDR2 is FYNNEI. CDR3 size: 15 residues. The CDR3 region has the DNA TGTGCCAGCAGCGAAGGGCCTTCAACTAATGAAAAACTGTTTTTT. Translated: CASSEGPSTNEKLFF.

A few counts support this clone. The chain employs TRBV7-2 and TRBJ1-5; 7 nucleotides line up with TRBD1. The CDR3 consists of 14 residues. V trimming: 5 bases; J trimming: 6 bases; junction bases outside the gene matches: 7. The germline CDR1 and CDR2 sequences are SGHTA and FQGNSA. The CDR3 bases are TGTGCCAGCAGCCGGACAGGTGTCGCTCAGCCCCAGCATTTT. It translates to CASSRTGVAQPQHF.

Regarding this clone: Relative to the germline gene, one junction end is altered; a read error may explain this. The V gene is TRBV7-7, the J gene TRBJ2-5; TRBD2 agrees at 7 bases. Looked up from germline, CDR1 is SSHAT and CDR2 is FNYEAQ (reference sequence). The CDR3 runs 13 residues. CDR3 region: CASSSGLGETQYF. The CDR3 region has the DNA TGTGCTAGCAGCTCCGGACTAGGGGAGACCCAGTACTTC.

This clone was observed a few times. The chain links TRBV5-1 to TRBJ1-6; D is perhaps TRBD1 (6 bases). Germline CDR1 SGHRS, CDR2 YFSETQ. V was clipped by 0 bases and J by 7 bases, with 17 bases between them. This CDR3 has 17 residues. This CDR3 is CASSLASDRSSNSPLHF. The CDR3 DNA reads TGCGCCAGCAGCTTGGCTTCGGACAGATCAAGCAATTCACCCCTCCACTTT.

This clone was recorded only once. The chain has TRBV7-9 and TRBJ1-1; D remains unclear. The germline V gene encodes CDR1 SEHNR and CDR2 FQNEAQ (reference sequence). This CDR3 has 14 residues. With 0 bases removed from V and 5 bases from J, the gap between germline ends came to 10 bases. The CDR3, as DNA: TGTGCCAGCAGCTTAGCTTACCGGGGAACTGAAGCTTTCTTT. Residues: CASSLAYRGTEAFF. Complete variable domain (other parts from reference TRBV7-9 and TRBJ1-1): DTGVSQNPRHKITKRGQNVTFRCDPISEHNRLYWYRQTLGQGPEFLTYFQNEAQLEKSRLLSDRFSAERPKGSFSTLEIQRTEQGDSAMYLCASSLAYRGTEAFFGQGTRLTVV.

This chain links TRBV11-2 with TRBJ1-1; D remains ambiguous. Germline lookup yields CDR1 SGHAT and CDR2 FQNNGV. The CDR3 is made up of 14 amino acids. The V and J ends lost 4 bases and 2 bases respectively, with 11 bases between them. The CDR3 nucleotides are TGTGCCAGCAGCTCTGGAAGGAGAAACACTGAAGCTTTCTTT. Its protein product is CASSSGRRNTEAFF.

CDR3: CAWISVRNTGELFF. DNA for the CDR3: TGTGCCTGGATCTCCGTCAGGAACACCGGGGAGCTGTTTTTT. The chain combines TRBV30 with TRBJ2-2; D call uncertain. This CDR3 comprises 14 residues. The germline V and J ends were trimmed by 4 bases and 1 base, with 10 bases remaining between them. Germline V gene lookup returns CDR1 GTSNPN and CDR2 SVGIG (reference sequence).

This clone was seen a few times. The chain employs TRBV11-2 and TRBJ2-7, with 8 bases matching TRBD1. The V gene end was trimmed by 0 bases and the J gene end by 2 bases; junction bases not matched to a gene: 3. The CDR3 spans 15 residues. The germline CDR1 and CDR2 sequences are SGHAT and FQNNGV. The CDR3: CASSLDGTGPYEQYF. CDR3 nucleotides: TGTGCCAGCAGCTTAGACGGGACAGGTCCCTACGAGCAGTACTTC.

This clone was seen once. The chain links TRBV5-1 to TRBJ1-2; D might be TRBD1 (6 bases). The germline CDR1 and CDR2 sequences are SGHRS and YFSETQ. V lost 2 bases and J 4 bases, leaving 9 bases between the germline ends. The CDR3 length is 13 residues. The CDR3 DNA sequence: TGCGCCAGCAGCTTTGGACAGCTCTATGGCTACACCTTC. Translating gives CASSFGQLYGYTF.

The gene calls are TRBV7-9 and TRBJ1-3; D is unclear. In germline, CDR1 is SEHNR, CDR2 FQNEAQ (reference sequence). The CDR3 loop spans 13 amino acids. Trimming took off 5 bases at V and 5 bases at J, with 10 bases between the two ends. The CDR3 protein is CASSPGLRNTIYF. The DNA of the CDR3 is TGTGCCAGCAGCCCGGGGTTACGAAACACCATATATTTT.

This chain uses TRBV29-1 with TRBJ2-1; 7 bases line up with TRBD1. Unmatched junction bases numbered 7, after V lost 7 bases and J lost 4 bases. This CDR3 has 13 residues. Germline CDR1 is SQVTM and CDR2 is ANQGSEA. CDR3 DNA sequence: TGCAGCGCTCCCGGGACAGAATACAATGAGCAGTTCTTC. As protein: CSAPGTEYNEQFF.

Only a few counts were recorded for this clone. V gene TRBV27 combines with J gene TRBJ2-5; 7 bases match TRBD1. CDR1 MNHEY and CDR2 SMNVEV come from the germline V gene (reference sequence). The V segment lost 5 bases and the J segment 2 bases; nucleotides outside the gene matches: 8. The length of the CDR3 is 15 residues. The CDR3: CASSLRQGLQETQYF. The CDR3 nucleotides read TGTGCCAGCAGTCTCCGACAGGGTTTACAAGAGACCCAGTACTTC.

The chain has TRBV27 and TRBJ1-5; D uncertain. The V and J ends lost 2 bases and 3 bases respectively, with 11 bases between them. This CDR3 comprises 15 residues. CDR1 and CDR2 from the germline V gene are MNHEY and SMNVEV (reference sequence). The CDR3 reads CASSLSGQYNQPQHF. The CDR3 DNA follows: TGTGCCAGCAGTTTAAGCGGGCAGTACAATCAGCCCCAGCATTTT.